This TCR beta chain was identified during a study of identical twins. Many counts were recorded for this clonotype. Its antigen remains unidentified. Germline assignment: CDR1 MNHEY and CDR2 SMNVEV (reference sequence). The length of the CDR3 is 14 residues. V gave up 6 bases and J gave up 5 bases; unmatched junction bases: 9. Overall study results and limits: Beta out-of-frame sequences showed weaker excess sharing between twins.

Each CDR3 protein gets one entry after TCRdb re-called the 5' RACE reads with MiXCR. Of under 800,000 distinct CDR3 sequences listed, about 20% are singletons. The sample also formed part of further work on T cells expressing NK-cell markers. Per that study: In several experiments, sorting was restricted to alpha-beta TCR T cells by an anti-gamma-delta TCR antibody. Nothing established the HCMV specificity of expanded NKG2C+ T cell clones.

The V gene is TRBV27, the J gene TRBJ1-1, with 7 bases fitting TRBD1. The source is a young woman in good health. The sequenced sample consisted of PBMCs. The CDR3 spells CASRETGFGTEAFF. Here the CDR3 DNA reads TGTGCCAGCAGGGAGACAGGGTTCGGGACTGAAGCTTTCTTT.